These 9 T cell receptor beta chains originate from one sample sequenced in a study of T cells after yellow fever vaccination. TCRdb re-called the 5' RACE reads with MiXCR, one entry per CDR3 protein. The table lists 300,000 to 350,000 distinct CDR3 sequences, 4% to 5.5% of them singletons. The material sequenced was PBMCs, taken 15 days after the yellow fever booster vaccination. The receptors come from a man in his late teens or twenties who received the YFV17D yellow fever vaccine.

As DNA, the CDR3 is TGCAGCGCTGACGACGGGACAGGTAACAATCAGCCCCAGCATTTT. It yields the protein CSADDGTGNNQPQHF. The chain is built from TRBV29-1 and TRBJ1-5, with 8 positions matching TRBD1. V lost 7 bases to trimming and J lost 3 bases; unmatched junction nucleotides: 11. The germline V gene encodes CDR1 SQVTM and CDR2 ANQGSEA. This CDR3 region has 15 residues.

This clonotype showed up many times. The rearrangement joins TRBV5-1 to TRBJ1-1; D might be TRBD1 (5 bases). Per the germline V gene, CDR1 is SGHRS and CDR2 is YFSETQ. Trimming pared 1 base from V and 5 bases from J, leaving 15 bases between. The CDR3 is made up of 15 amino acids. In DNA, the CDR3 is TGCGCCAGCAGCTTGTCGGCAGGGTTGGGGACTGAAGCTTTCTTT. This translates into CASSLSAGLGTEAFF.

This clonotype has more than one count but fewer than ten. The chain carries TRBV27 and TRBJ2-7; TRBD2 matches at 11 bases. The CDR3 runs to 14 residues. Germline V gene sequence: CDR1 MNHEY, CDR2 SMNVEV (reference sequence). Trimming removed 7 bases from V and 2 bases from J; junction bases left unmatched: 4. The CDR3 nucleotides are TGTGCCAGCAAACTAGCGGGGGCCGCCTACGAGCAGTACGTC. Its protein product is CASKLAGAAYEQYV.

This clonotype was seen at least ten times. The chain carries TRBV7-6 and TRBJ2-5; 9 nucleotides match TRBD2. The CDR3 is 16 residues long. J lost 5 bases, V lost 5 bases, and 12 bases had no gene match. The germline V gene encodes CDR1 SGHVS and CDR2 FNYEAQ. For the CDR3, the DNA is TGTGCCAGCAGCCGAGCCGTTAGCGGGGGCGAGGAGACCCAGTACTTC. Encoded protein: CASSRAVSGGEETQYF. The entire variable domain, with the rest obtained from reference TRBV7-6 and TRBJ2-5, is as follows: GAGVSQSPRYKVTKRGQDVALRCDPISGHVSLYWYRQALGQGPEFLTYFNYEAQQDKSGLPNDRFSAERPEGSISTLTIQRTEQRDSAMYRCASSRAVSGGEETQYFGPGTRLLVL.

This clonotype was seen more than once but under ten times. The genes are TRBV2 and TRBJ2-1, with D unclear. The germline V and J ends were trimmed by 4 bases and 6 bases, with 13 bases remaining between them. The germline V gene encodes CDR1 SNHLY and CDR2 FYNNEI. The CDR3 spans 14 residues. The chain's CDR3 is CASSATFSGNEQFF. DNA for the CDR3: TGTGCCAGCAGTGCTACCTTCTCGGGCAATGAGCAGTTCTTC.

In its sample, this clonotype was seen many times. The rearrangement uses TRBV11-2 and TRBJ2-5, with 10 bases fitting TRBD2. V shed 3 bases and J 11 bases; nucleotides not matched to a gene: 3. Germline values: CDR1 SGHAT, CDR2 FQNNGV. There are 12 residues in the CDR3. The DNA of the CDR3 is TGTGCCAGCAGCTTTAGCGGGGGGCCTCAGTACTTC. Protein product: CASSFSGGPQYF.

This clonotype was seen ten or more times. The J gene is TRBJ2-1, the V gene TRBV7-8; the match to TRBD1 covers 7 bases. The CDR3 covers 15 residues. With 1 base clipped from V and 1 base from J, the junction kept 1 base outside the gene matches. Germline V gene data show CDR1 as SGHVS and CDR2 as FQNEAQ. CDR3 sequence (DNA): TGTGCCAGCAGCTTAGAGGGGGCTTCCTACAATGAGCAGTTCTTC. It is translated as CASSLEGASYNEQFF. The whole variable domain, remainder taken from reference TRBV7-8 and TRBJ2-1, is GAGVSQSPRYKVAKRGQDVALRCDPISGHVSLFWYQQALGQGPEFLTYFQNEAQLDKSGLPSDRFFAERPEGSVSTLKIQRTQQEDSAVYLCASSLEGASYNEQFFGPGTRLTVL.

The chain joins TRBV7-9 to TRBJ1-2; D is uncertain. CDR1 is SEHNR, CDR2 FQNEAQ, per germline (reference sequence). The CDR3 runs 14 residues. V lost 5 bases and J 2 bases, leaving 12 bases between the germline ends. For the CDR3, the DNA is TGTGCCAGCAGCCCCCCCCACCCGAACTATGGCTACACCTTC. Translation: CASSPPHPNYGYTF. The variable domain in full, with the rest retrieved from reference TRBV7-9 and TRBJ1-2, is DTGVSQNPRHKITKRGQNVTFRCDPISEHNRLYWYRQTLGQGPEFLTYFQNEAQLEKSRLLSDRFSAERPKGSFSTLEIQRTEQGDSAMYLCASSPPHPNYGYTFGSGTRLTVV.

This clonotype has more than one count but fewer than ten. The CDR3 spells CASSQSGTSGGSEQFF. The CDR3 DNA sequence: TGCGCCAGCAGCCAAAGCGGGACTAGCGGGGGCAGCGAGCAGTTCTTC. The chain has TRBV4-1 and TRBJ2-1, with TRBD2 matching over 14 bases. The CDR3 runs to 16 residues. Trimming cost V 2 bases and J 10 bases; bases outside gene matches: 7. Germline V lookup: CDR1 MGHRA, CDR2 YSYEKL.